The 4 T cell receptor beta chains reported below all come from one sample, sequenced in a study of blood T cell repertoires in COVID-19. This table comes from immunoSEQ multiplex PCR, and its TCRdb copy is limited to in-frame clones, with some not included. Of fewer than 350,000 clones listed, roughly 85% are singletons. The sample comprised PBMCs or T cells enriched from blood (not recorded which). These receptor sequences come from a woman aged 30 to 39 who had been exposed to COVID-19.

This chain links TRBV9 with TRBJ2-2, with 8 bases fitting TRBD1. V was pared by 3 bases and J by 6 bases, with 4 bases of the junction left unmatched. The CDR3 consists of 14 residues. Germline CDR1 and CDR2: SGDLS and YYNGEE. This CDR3 reads CASSAPQGAGELFF. DNA of the CDR3: TGTGCCAGCAGCGCCCCACAGGGGGCCGGGGAGCTGTTTTTT.

This chain links TRBV6-5 with TRBJ2-7; D possibly corresponds to TRBD2 (5 bases). V was shortened by 3 bases and J by 2 bases, with 17 bases between the two germline ends. This CDR3 comprises 16 residues. From germline, CDR1 is MNHEY and CDR2 SVGAGI. Here the CDR3 reads CASSYGPREGTYEQYF. The CDR3 region has the DNA TGTGCCAGCAGTTATGGGCCCCGCGAGGGAACCTACGAGCAGTACTTC.

The chain uses TRBV5-5 and TRBJ2-7, with D perhaps TRBD1 (6 bases). Per germline, CDR1 SGHKS and CDR2 YYEKEE (reference sequence). V was cut by 0 bases and J by 5 bases, with 12 bases left in between. The CDR3 sequence is 14 residues long. The CDR3 spells CASSLARQVDEQYF. CDR3 coding DNA: TGTGCCAGCAGCTTGGCCAGACAGGTAGACGAGCAGTACTTC.

This chain uses TRBV9 with TRBJ2-1; 9 bases align to TRBD2. This CDR3 has 16 residues. CDR1 and CDR2 from the germline V gene are SGDLS and YYNGEE. The V and J ends lost 0 bases and 5 bases, in that order; junction bases with no gene match: 6. DNA of the CDR3: TGTGCCAGCAGCGTAGTTTGGCGGGGGGGAAACAATGAGCAGTTCTTC. Translation gives CASSVVWRGGNNEQFF.